This T cell receptor (beta chain) was sequenced for a study of cytomegalovirus exposure and HLA in healthy donors. Only in-frame clones appear in the TCRdb table, and some are missing; sequencing was by immunoSEQ multiplex PCR. The sample shows some 170,000 clones, about 85% of them seen only once. CDR3 size: 12 residues. Germline-derived CDR1 and CDR2 are SGDLS and YYNGEE. Trimming pared 0 bases from V and 6 bases from J, leaving 5 bases between. This receptor was obtained from a man aged 30 to 39 in good health and CMV-seropositive. This chain links TRBV9 with TRBJ2-3, with D unclear. The sequenced sample consisted of PBMCs. The DNA for the CDR3 is TGTGCCAGCAGCGTAGCTTTGGATACGCAGTATTTT. This encodes CASSVALDTQYF.